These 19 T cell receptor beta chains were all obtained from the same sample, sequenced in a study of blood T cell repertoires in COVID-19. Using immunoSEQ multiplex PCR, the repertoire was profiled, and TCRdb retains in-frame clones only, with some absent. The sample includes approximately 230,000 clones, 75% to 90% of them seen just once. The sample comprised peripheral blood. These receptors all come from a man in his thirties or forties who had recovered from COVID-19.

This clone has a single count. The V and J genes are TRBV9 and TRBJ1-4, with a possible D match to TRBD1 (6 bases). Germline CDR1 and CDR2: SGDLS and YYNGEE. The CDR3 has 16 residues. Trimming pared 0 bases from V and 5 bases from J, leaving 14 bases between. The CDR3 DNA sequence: TGTGCCAGCAGCGTAGACCTGGGGGCCCTAAATGAAAAACTGTTTTTT. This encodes CASSVDLGALNEKLFF.

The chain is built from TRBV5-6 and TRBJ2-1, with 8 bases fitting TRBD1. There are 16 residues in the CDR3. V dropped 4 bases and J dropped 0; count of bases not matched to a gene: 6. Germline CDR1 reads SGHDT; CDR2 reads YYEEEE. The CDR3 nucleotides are TGTGCCAGCAGCCCAGTAACAGGGGGCTCCTACAATGAGCAGTTCTTC. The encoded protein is CASSPVTGGSYNEQFF.

CDR3 nucleotides: TGCGCCAGCAGCCGTACTGTCCGGGAGTCAATGGGGCAGTACTTC. It is translated as CASSRTVRESMGQYF. This chain links TRBV5-1 with TRBJ2-7, with D maybe TRBD2 (6 bases). V was shortened by 4 bases and J by 9 bases, with 23 bases between the two germline ends. The CDR3 loop spans 15 amino acids. Germline CDR1 SGHRS, CDR2 YFSETQ. The whole variable domain, filled in from reference TRBV5-1 and TRBJ2-7, reads KAGVTQTPRYLIKTRGQQVTLSCSPISGHRSVSWYQQTPGQGLQFLFEYFSETQRNKGNFPGRFSGRQFSNSRSEMNVSTLELGDSALYLCASSRTVRESMGQYFGPGTRLTVT.

CDR3: CASSYPQGLAGDTDTQYF. The DNA for the CDR3 is TGTGCCAGCAGTTACCCTCAGGGACTAGCGGGGGACACAGATACGCAGTATTTT. This chain joins TRBV6-2 or TRBV6-3 and TRBJ2-3, with TRBD2 identical over 14 bases. J was trimmed by 2 bases and V by 2 bases; bases with no gene match: 6. The CDR3 covers 18 residues. The germline V gene has CDR1 MNHEY and CDR2 SVGEGT.

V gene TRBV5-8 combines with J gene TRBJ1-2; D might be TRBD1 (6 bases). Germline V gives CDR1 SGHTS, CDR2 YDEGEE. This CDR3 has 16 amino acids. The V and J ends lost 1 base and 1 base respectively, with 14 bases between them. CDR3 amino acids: CASSLQGMPYNYGYTF. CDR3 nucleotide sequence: TGTGCCAGCAGCTTGCAGGGGATGCCTTATAACTATGGCTACACCTTC.

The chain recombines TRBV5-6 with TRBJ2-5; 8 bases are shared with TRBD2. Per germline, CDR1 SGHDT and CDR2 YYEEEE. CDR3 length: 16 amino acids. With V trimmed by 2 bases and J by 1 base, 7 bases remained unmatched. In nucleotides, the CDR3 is TGTGCCAGCAGCTTTTTGCTAGCGGGCCGCCAAGAGACCCAGTACTTC. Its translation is CASSFLLAGRQETQYF.

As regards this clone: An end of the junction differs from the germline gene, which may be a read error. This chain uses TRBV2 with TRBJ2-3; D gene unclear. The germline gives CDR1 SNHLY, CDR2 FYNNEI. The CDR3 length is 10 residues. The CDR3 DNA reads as TGTGCCAGCAGTGAGTTAGCACACGATTTT. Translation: CASSELAHDF.

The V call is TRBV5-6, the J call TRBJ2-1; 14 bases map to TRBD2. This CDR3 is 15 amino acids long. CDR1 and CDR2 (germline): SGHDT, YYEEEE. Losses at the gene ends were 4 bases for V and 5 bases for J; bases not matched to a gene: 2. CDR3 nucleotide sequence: TGTGCCAGCAGCAGGGGACTAGCGGGGGACAATGAGCAGTTCTTC. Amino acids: CASSRGLAGDNEQFF.

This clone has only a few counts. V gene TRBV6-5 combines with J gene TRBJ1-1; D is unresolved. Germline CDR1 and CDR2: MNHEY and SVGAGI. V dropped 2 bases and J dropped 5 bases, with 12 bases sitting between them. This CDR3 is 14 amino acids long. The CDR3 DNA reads TGTGCCAGCAGTTACGTTAGTGCCGGGACTGAAGCTTTCTTT. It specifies CASSYVSAGTEAFF.

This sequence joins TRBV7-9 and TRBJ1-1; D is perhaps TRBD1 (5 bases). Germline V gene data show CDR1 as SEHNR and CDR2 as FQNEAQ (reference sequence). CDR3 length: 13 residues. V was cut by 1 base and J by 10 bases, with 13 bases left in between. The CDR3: CASSLVSGRGAFF. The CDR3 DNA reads TGTGCCAGCAGCTTAGTTTCGGGGAGGGGAGCTTTCTTT. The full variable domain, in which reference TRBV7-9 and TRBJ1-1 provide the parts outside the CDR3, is DTGVSQNPRHKITKRGQNVTFRCDPISEHNRLYWYRQTLGQGPEFLTYFQNEAQLEKSRLLSDRFSAERPKGSFSTLEIQRTEQGDSAMYLCASSLVSGRGAFFGQGTRLTVV.

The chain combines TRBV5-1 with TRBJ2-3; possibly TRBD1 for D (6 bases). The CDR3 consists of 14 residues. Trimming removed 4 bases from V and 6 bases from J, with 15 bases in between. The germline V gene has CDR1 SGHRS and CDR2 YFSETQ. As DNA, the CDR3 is TGCGCCAGCAGCCGGGACAACGGAGGTGATACGCAGTATTTT. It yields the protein CASSRDNGGDTQYF.

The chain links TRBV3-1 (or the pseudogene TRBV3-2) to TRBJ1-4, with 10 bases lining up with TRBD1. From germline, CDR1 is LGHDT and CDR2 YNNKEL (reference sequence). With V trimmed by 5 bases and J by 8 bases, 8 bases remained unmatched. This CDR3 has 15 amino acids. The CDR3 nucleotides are TGTGCCAGCAGCGCCGGGACAGGGGTTGGAGAAAAACTGTTTTTT. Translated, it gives CASSAGTGVGEKLFF.

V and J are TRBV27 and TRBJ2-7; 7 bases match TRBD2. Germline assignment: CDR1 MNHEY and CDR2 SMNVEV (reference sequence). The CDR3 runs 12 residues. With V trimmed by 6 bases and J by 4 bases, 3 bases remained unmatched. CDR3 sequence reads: CASSGGIYEQYF. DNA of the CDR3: TGTGCCAGCAGCGGGGGGATATACGAGCAGTACTTC.

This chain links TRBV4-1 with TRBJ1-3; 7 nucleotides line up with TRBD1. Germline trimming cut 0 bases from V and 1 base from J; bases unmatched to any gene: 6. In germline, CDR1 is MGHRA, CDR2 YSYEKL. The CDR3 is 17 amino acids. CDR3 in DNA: TGCGCCAGCAGCCAAGAAGCCACAGGGGCATCTGGAAACACCATATATTTT. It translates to CASSQEATGASGNTIYF.

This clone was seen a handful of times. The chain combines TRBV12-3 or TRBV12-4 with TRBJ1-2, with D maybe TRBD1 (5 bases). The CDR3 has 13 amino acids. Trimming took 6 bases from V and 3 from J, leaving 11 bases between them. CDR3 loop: CASSRNRYYGYTF. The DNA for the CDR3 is TGTGCCAGCAGCCGAAACAGGTACTATGGCTACACCTTC.

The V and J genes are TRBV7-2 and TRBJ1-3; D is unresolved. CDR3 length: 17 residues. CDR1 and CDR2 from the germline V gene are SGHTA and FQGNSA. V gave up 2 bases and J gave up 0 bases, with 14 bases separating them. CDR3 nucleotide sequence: TGTGCCAGCAGCTTATTCTCGTACTCCCACTCTGGAAACACCATATATTTT. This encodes CASSLFSYSHSGNTIYF.

CDR3 loop: CASSLFANRDTEAFF. CDR3 nucleotide sequence: TGCGCCAGCAGCTTGTTTGCCAACCGGGACACTGAAGCTTTCTTT. The chain employs TRBV5-1 and TRBJ1-1; D uncertain. Between the trimmed V and J ends, which lost 1 base and 3 bases, there was a span of 13 bases. CDR1 is SGHRS, CDR2 YFSETQ, per germline. This CDR3 is built from 15 residues.

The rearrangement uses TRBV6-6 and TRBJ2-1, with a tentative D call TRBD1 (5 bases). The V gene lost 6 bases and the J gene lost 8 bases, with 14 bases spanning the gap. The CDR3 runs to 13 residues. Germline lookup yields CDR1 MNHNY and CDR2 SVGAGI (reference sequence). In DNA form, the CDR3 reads TGTGCCAGCAGCCAGGCTGGGGCCTATGAGCAGTTCTTC. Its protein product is CASSQAGAYEQFF.

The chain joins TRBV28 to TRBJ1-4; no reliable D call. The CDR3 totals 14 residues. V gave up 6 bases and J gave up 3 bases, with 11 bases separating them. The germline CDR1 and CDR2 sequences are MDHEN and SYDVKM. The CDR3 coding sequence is TGTGCCAGCAGGCTAATATCCCCTAATGAAAAACTGTTTTTT. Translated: CASRLISPNEKLFF.